This T cell receptor beta chain comes out of a study of identical twins. TCRdb passed the 5' RACE reads through MiXCR, listing each CDR3 protein once. The data hold over 500,000 distinct CDR3 sequences, with about 20% observed a single time. The CDR3 contains 15 residues. Trimming removed 6 bases from V and 2 bases from J, with 17 bases in between. Germline assignment: CDR1 KGHSH and CDR2 LQKENI. The same data also went into a second study, on T cells expressing NK-cell markers. As reported in that work: Sorted CD3+CD56-NKG2C+, CD3+CD56+NKG2C+ and CD3+CD56+NKG2C- T cells supplied the TCR beta repertoires.

The sequenced material came from CD4+ T cells sorted from blood. This clonotype originated in a woman aged 18-29 years in good health. The rearrangement joins TRBV18 to TRBJ2-7; D tentatively fits TRBD1 or TRBD2 (6 bases each). The CDR3: CASSTRRDTTYEQYF. The CDR3, as DNA: TGTGCCAGCTCCACCCGGAGGGACACTACCTACGAGCAGTACTTC.